Listed below are T cell receptor beta chains from one sample, sequenced in a study of shared clonotypes between healthy human individuals. Assay: immunoSEQ multiplex PCR; the TCRdb copy retains only in-frame clones and omits some. Of over a million clones in the sample, approximately 80% were seen once. The sample taken for sequencing was memory CD4+ T cells from PBMCs. These receptors came from a man aged 18 to 30 in good health. Some clones in this sample may be carry-over from other donors' samples. Each CDR3 is given with its conserved first and last residue. Each record gives: J gene, D gene, V gene, clone size, CDR3 protein, CDR3 DNA. The D gene is left open where the match is weak. Rows give clone size only sometimes, using once, few, many, or a class for an expanded clone.

>TRBJ2-1|-|TRBV28|-
CASSQASGFMKFF
TGTGCCAGCAGTCAAGCCTCAGGGTTCATGAAGTTCTTC
>TRBJ1-1|TRBD1|TRBV10-3|once
CAISVGTGGAGAEAFF
TGTGCCATCAGTGTAGGGACAGGGGGCGCGGGCGCTGAAGCTTTCTTT
>TRBJ2-7|TRBD2|TRBV28|-
CASSLFAGGSYEQYF
TGTGCCAGCAGTTTATTTGCGGGAGGATCCTACGAGCAGTACTTC
>TRBJ2-5|TRBD2|TRBV29-1|-
CSAGLAAYQETQYF
TGCAGCGCGGGACTAGCGGCGTACCAAGAGACCCAGTACTTC
>TRBJ1-2|TRBD1|TRBV6-5|-
CASSYGQGAQYGYTF
TGTGCCAGCAGTTACGGGCAGGGGGCGCAGTATGGCTACACCTTC
>TRBJ2-1|-|TRBV23-1|-
CASSPHPGRGPLYNEQFF
TGCGCCAGCAGTCCGCACCCAGGGAGGGGGCCCCTTTACAATGAGCAGTTCTTC
>TRBJ1-1|-|TRBV4-1|once
CASSPLQGGNTEAFF
TGTGCCAGCAGCCCGTTACAGGGTGGGAACACTGAAGCTTTCTTT
>TRBJ2-7|-|TRBV6-1|-
CASTTVWNQEQYF
TGTGCCAGCACAACAGTCTGGAACCAGGAGCAGTACTTC
>TRBJ1-5|-|TRBV5-5|once
CASSLGPEGSNQPQHF
TGTGCCAGCAGCTTGGGGCCTGAGGGGAGCAATCAGCCCCAGCATTTT
>TRBJ2-5|TRBD2|TRBV6-5|-
CASSTSAGPPGTQYF
TGTGCCAGCAGTACTAGCGCCGGTCCCCCAGGGACCCAGTACTTC
>TRBJ2-7|-|TRBV30|-
CAWSRASLRYEQYF
TGTGCCTGGAGTCGGGCTAGCTTACGCTACGAGCAGTACTTC
>TRBJ1-5|-|TRBV7-9|-
CASSLGVGVQPQHF
TGTGCCAGCAGCTTAGGCGTGGGAGTCCAGCCCCAGCATTTT
>TRBJ1-1|-|TRBV28|once
CASSLWSGDTEAFF
TGTGCCAGCAGTTTATGGTCAGGGGACACTGAAGCTTTCTTT
>TRBJ1-1|-|TRBV4-1|few
CASSQYGGNTEAFF
TGCGCCAGCAGCCAATATGGGGGGAACACTGAAGCTTTCTTT
>TRBJ2-7|-|TRBV7-3|once
CASSLGPFSSGPSYEQYF
TGTGCCAGCAGCTTAGGCCCTTTTTCCAGCGGGCCCTCCTACGAGCAGTACTTC
>TRBJ2-5|TRBD1|TRBV18|once
CASSSEGTRGETQYF
TGTGCCAGCTCATCGGAAGGGACCAGGGGGGAGACCCAGTACTTC
>TRBJ2-3|TRBD2|TRBV5-1|-
CASRPFGAGGPDTQYF
TGCGCCAGCAGACCTTTCGGGGCGGGAGGGCCAGATACGCAGTATTTT
>TRBJ2-7|TRBD2|TRBV9|-
CASSVAPGGPSGEQYF
TGTGCCAGCAGCGTAGCGCCGGGAGGGCCCTCGGGCGAGCAGTACTTC
>TRBJ2-7|-|TRBV28|once
CASSLPGVKSYEQYF
TGTGCCAGCAGTTTACCAGGGGTGAAATCCTACGAGCAGTACTTC
>TRBJ2-2|-|TRBV19|few
CASRGTGELFF
TGTGCCAGTAGAGGAACCGGGGAGCTGTTTTTT